This TCR beta chain was documented in a study of T cell responses to AZD1222 COVID-19 vaccine. Recipients boosted at about 4 weeks or about 12 weeks are pooled. Germline V gives CDR1 SGHNT, CDR2 YENEEA. The V gene lost 1 base and the J gene lost 5 bases, with 5 bases spanning the gap. The CDR3 extends over 13 amino acids. Method: immunoSEQ multiplex PCR; TCRdb's copy keeps in-frame clones and lacks some. This sample yields 120,000 to 150,000 clones, of which approximately 90% are seen a single time; 3% to 3.5% belongs to the top ten. The origin of this receptor is an adult who received the AZD1222 COVID-19 vaccine. Sample: peripheral blood, taken 28 days after the second AZD1222 dose. This chain links TRBV11-3 with TRBJ2-2, with D uncertain. The CDR3 loop is CASSLGRTGELFF. The CDR3 region has the DNA TGTGCCAGCAGCTTAGGGCGGACCGGGGAGCTGTTTTTT.